This is a list of T cell receptor beta chains from one sample in a study of CD8 T cells in ankylosing spondylitis. TCRdb re-analysed the 5' RACE reads in MiXCR, keeping a single row per CDR3 protein. This sample yields 250,000 or so distinct CDR3 sequences, of which roughly 25% are seen a single time; 0.5% to 0.65% belongs to the top ten. What was sequenced was blood, either unsorted or a sorted T cell fraction (not recorded which). The receptors were gathered from a male donor with ankylosing spondylitis or in good health (not recorded which). CDR3s include the opening cysteine and the closing phenylalanine or tryptophan. A D gene is named only where the DNA matches it firmly. Size is omitted from some rows. Given values are once, few, many or a class for expanded clones.

J gene,D gene,V gene,clone size,CDR3 DNA,CDR3 protein
TRBJ2-4,TRBD1,TRBV12-3/TRBV12-4,.,TGTGCCAGCAGTTTAGGCCGGGACAGGGGTTACTTC,CASSLGRDRGYF
TRBJ2-5,TRBD1,TRBV7-9,.,TGTGCCAGCAGCGTTGGGACAGTGCAAGAGACCCAGTACTTC,CASSVGTVQETQYF
TRBJ1-1,.,TRBV7-2,many,TGTGCCAGCAGCCCCCGCCGTGGGACTGAAGCTTTCTTT,CASSPRRGTEAFF
TRBJ2-5,.,TRBV2,many,TGTGCCAGCAGTGAAGCGGGGGAGACCCAGTACTTC,CASSEAGETQYF
TRBJ2-7,TRBD2,TRBV5-1,many,TGCGCCAGCAGCTTGGCTAGCGGGGGGATCTACGAGCAGTACTTC,CASSLASGGIYEQYF
TRBJ2-6,.,TRBV7-8,many,TGTGCCAGCAACACAGGGACGTCTGGGGCCAACGTCCTGACTTTC,CASNTGTSGANVLTF
TRBJ1-2,.,TRBV7-9,few,TGTGCCAGCAGCTTAGGACCTAATTTACCTGGCTACACCTTC,CASSLGPNLPGYTF
TRBJ2-5,.,TRBV20-1,few,TGCAGTGCTAGAGGTCACCCGGCGGGCGGTGAGGAGACCCAGTACTTC,CSARGHPAGGEETQYF
TRBJ2-3,TRBD2,TRBV30,few,TGTGCCTGGAGGCTAGCGGGGGGGCCGGGGGATACGCAGTATTTT,CAWRLAGGPGDTQYF
TRBJ2-3,TRBD1,TRBV11-2,.,TGTGCCAGCAGCTTTACAGGGGCCCAAGATACGCAGTATTTT,CASSFTGAQDTQYF
TRBJ2-7,.,TRBV12-3/TRBV12-4,many,TGTGCCAGCACACACAGGTGGCGGTTTGGCGAGCAGTACTTC,CASTHRWRFGEQYF
TRBJ2-2,.,TRBV6-1,.,TGTGCCAGCACCCCCTTTCGTCAGGGAACCGGGGAGCTGTTTTTT,CASTPFRQGTGELFF
TRBJ2-1,.,TRBV19,.,TGTGCCAGTACCTTATTTGGTTGGGGTGGCAGAGCTGAGCAGTTCTTC,CASTLFGWGGRAEQFF
TRBJ2-7,TRBD2,TRBV4-2,few,TGTGCCAGCAGCCAAAATAGCGGGGGATCATACGAGCAGTACTTC,CASSQNSGGSYEQYF
TRBJ2-7,TRBD2,TRBV12-3/TRBV12-4,few,TGTGCCAGCAGTTTTTGGGGGAGGGAAGCCTACGAGCAGTACTTC,CASSFWGREAYEQYF
TRBJ2-5,.,TRBV2,.,TGTGCCAGCAGTGTCGCGAGGGGATTTCAAGAGACCCAGTACTTC,CASSVARGFQETQYF
TRBJ1-5,.,TRBV12-3/TRBV12-4,.,TGTGCCAGCAGTTTAGGGTGGGGTTACCAGCCCCAGCATTTT,CASSLGWGYQPQHF
TRBJ2-4,.,TRBV20-1,few,TGCAGTGCTAGGGAAGACTCGGCCAAAAACATTCAGTACTTC,CSAREDSAKNIQYF
TRBJ2-1,.,TRBV12-3/TRBV12-4,.,TGTGCCAGCAGTTTAGTTTCAGGGTGGGTTTGGGTTTCCTTCAATGAGCAGTTCTTC,CASSLVSGWVWVSFNEQFF
TRBJ2-2,.,TRBV12-3/TRBV12-4,.,TGTGCCAGCAGTCGCCGGTGGGGACGTGGCACCGGGGAGCTGTTTTTT,CASSRRWGRGTGELFF
TRBJ2-5,TRBD1,TRBV20-1,many,TGCAGTGCTACCCGGACAGGGGGCGCGGGGGAGACCCAGTACTTC,CSATRTGGAGETQYF
TRBJ2-1,.,TRBV11-2,many,TGTGCCAGCAGCTTAGACGGGACCCTCAATGAGCAGTTCTTC,CASSLDGTLNEQFF
TRBJ2-6,.,TRBV11-2,.,TGTGCCAGCAGCCCCGCTAGGTCTGGGGCCAACGTCCTGACTTTC,CASSPARSGANVLTF
TRBJ2-1,TRBD1,TRBV20-1,many,TGCAGTGCTTACCCGGGACAGGGGTTATACAATGAGCAGTTCTTC,CSAYPGQGLYNEQFF
TRBJ2-1,TRBD2,TRBV24-1,many,TGTGCCACCAGTGAGGGACTAGCGAGGCAGCAGTTCTTC,CATSEGLARQQFF
TRBJ2-1,.,TRBV29-1,few,TGCAGCGTTAGGTGGGGTGAGGATGAGCAGTTCTTC,CSVRWGEDEQFF
TRBJ1-2,.,TRBV29-1,many,TGCAGCGTTGAGAAGGTTCGGTTAGGGTATGGCTACACCTTC,CSVEKVRLGYGYTF
TRBJ2-7,.,TRBV28,many,TGTGCCAGCAGTCGGCAAGGGACACCGACCTACGAGCAGTACTTC,CASSRQGTPTYEQYF